Below are 12 T cell receptor beta chains sequenced from a single sample in a study of T cell repertoires in cytomegalovirus infection. What these receptors recognize is not known. TCRdb processed the reads anew with MiXCR; each CDR3 protein has one entry. The sample includes roughly 990,000 distinct CDR3 sequences, around 31% of them seen just once. Sequencing was performed on cultured CD8+ T cells from PBMCs, taken from culture after CMV antigen stimulation. Receptors originate from a human donor in good health (CMV status not recorded). Some clones in this sample may be carry-over from other donors' samples.

The chain has TRBV6-6 and TRBJ1-1, with D uncertain. Germline assignment: CDR1 MNHNY and CDR2 SVGAGI (reference sequence). V was clipped by 11 bases and J by 5 bases, with 15 bases between them. This CDR3 comprises 12 residues. CDR3: CASGGRPTEAFF. CDR3 in DNA: TGTGCCTCTGGAGGACGTCCTACTGAAGCTTTCTTT.

The table lists this clonotype with a few counts. This chain connects TRBV7-9 to TRBJ2-5; no clear D gene. Germline V CDR1 and CDR2: SEHNR, FQNEAQ (reference sequence). The length of the CDR3 is 15 residues. V was clipped by 2 bases and J by 5 bases, with 15 bases between them. In nucleotides, the CDR3 is TGTGCCAGCAGCTTACTGGCTAGGCCTCATGAGACCCAGTACTTC. As protein: CASSLLARPHETQYF.

On this clonotype: Its ends do not fully match the called genes, so a read error is possible. The V call is TRBV12-3 or TRBV12-4, the J call TRBJ2-1; the match to TRBD2 covers 10 bases. This CDR3 is 15 amino acids long. CDR3 nucleotides: TGTGTCAGCAGTTTTTTAGCGGGGGGCTGGAATGAGCAGTTCTTC. As protein: CVSSFLAGGWNEQFF.

V gene TRBV27 combines with J gene TRBJ2-2; D possibly corresponds to TRBD2 (5 bases). Trimming removed 2 bases from V and 4 bases from J, with 11 bases in between. Germline CDR1 MNHEY, CDR2 SMNVEV (reference sequence). CDR3 length: 15 residues. The CDR3 loop reads CASSLLGRGTGELFF. The CDR3 DNA is TGTGCCAGCAGTTTACTAGGACGGGGCACCGGGGAGCTGTTTTTT.

V usage is TRBV5-6 and J usage is TRBJ2-7; D is unresolved. Germline V CDR1 and CDR2: SGHDT, YYEEEE. The CDR3 is made up of 18 amino acids. Deletions cut 4 bases from V and 2 bases from J, with 25 bases between. The CDR3 loop reads CASSTWIVTAPSTYEQYV. DNA for the CDR3: TGTGCCAGCAGCACTTGGATAGTAACAGCCCCAAGTACCTACGAGCAGTACGTC.

This clonotype was seen many times. The chain joins TRBV5-1 to TRBJ2-1; 7 nucleotides line up with TRBD2. This CDR3 has 16 amino acids. The V and J ends lost 4 bases and 7 bases, in that order; junction bases with no gene match: 14. Germline V CDR1 and CDR2: SGHRS, YFSETQ. CDR3 DNA: TGCGCCAGCAGCCTTGAGGGCGGGGGTAGGTTGAATGAGCAGTTCTTC. It yields the protein CASSLEGGGRLNEQFF.

This clonotype appeared a few times. The rearrangement uses TRBV29-1 and TRBJ2-4; D is uncertain. Germline V lookup: CDR1 SQVTM, CDR2 ANQGSEA. This CDR3 has 12 residues. Trimming took 1 base from V and 6 from J, leaving 7 bases between them. In DNA, the CDR3 is TGCAGCGTTGAAGCAGGTTCAAACATTCAGTACTTC. It encodes CSVEAGSNIQYF.

This clonotype was observed at least ten times. V gene TRBV7-8 combines with J gene TRBJ2-3; 7 bases are shared with TRBD1. CDR1 is SGHVS, CDR2 FQNEAQ, per germline. The CDR3 totals 16 residues. Trimming at V came to 2 bases and at J to 3 bases, leaving 8 bases not matched to a gene. CDR3 DNA: TGTGCCAGCAGCTTACCAGGGACAGCAAGAACAGATACGCAGTATTTT. The encoded protein is CASSLPGTARTDTQYF.

Comment on this clonotype: This may arise from a read error, as a much more abundant clone is one base away. This sequence joins TRBV7-8 and TRBJ2-7; no firm D call. This CDR3 is built from 13 residues. CDR1 and CDR2 (germline): SGHVS, FQNEAQ. CDR3 DNA sequence: TGTGCCAGCAACTTAATCTGGGGATACGAGCAGTACTTC. Translation gives CASNLIWGYEQYF.

There are a few counts of this clonotype. The V gene is TRBV6-2 or TRBV6-3, the J gene TRBJ2-7, with D unclear. The CDR3 totals 13 residues. CDR1 is MNHEY and CDR2 is SVGEGT in the germline V gene. The V end was cut by 4 bases, the J end by 3 bases, with 10 bases between. The CDR3: CASSSRRNYEQYV. In DNA form, the CDR3 reads TGTGCCAGCAGTTCCAGGCGTAACTACGAGCAGTACGTC.

As for this clonotype: A much larger clone is a single base away; this may be a read error. The J gene is TRBJ2-3, the V gene TRBV7-2; D may be TRBD1 or TRBD2 (5 bases each). The CDR3 runs 15 residues. From germline, CDR1 is SGHTA and CDR2 FQGNSA. The V gene lost 4 bases and the J gene lost 3 bases, with 14 bases spanning the gap. DNA for the CDR3: TGTGCCAGCAGCTCAGACGGGGCGCGGACAGATACGCAGTATTTT. Protein product: CASSSDGARTDTQYF.

This clonotype has just a few counts. V is TRBV4-1 and J is TRBJ2-3, with TRBD2 as a possible D gene (6 bases). Germline V gene data show CDR1 as MGHRA and CDR2 as YSYEKL. Trimming stripped 2 bases from V and 0 bases from J, with 9 bases between. CDR3 length equals 15 residues. This CDR3 reads CASSQYRGSTDTQYF. As DNA, the CDR3 is TGCGCCAGCAGCCAATATCGGGGGAGCACAGATACGCAGTATTTT.